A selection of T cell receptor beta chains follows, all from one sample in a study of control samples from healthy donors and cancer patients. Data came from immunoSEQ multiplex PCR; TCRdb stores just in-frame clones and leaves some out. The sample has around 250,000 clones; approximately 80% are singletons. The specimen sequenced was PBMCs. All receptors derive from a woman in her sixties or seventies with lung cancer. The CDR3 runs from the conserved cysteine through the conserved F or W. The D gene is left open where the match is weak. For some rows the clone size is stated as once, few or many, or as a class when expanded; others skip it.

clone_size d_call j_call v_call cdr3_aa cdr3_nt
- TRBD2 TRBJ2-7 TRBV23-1 CASTQRASGPYEQYF TGCGCCAGCACTCAACGGGCTAGCGGACCCTACGAGCAGTACTTC
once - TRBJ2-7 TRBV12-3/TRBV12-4 CASSLPGYEQYF TGTGCCAGCAGTTTACCCGGCTACGAGCAGTACTTC
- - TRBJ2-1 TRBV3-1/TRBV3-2 CASSQDKGTGEQFF TGTGCCAGCAGCCAAGATAAGGGGACGGGTGAGCAGTTCTTC
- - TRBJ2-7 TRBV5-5 CASSSLRGNEQYF TGTGCCAGCAGCTCCCTCCGGGGGAACGAGCAGTACTTC
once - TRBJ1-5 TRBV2 CASSDRTGGTQPQHF TGTGCCAGCAGTGATAGGACGGGGGGCACTCAGCCCCAGCATTTT
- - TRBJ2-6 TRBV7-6 CASSHYRSEGTGANVLTF TGTGCCAGCAGCCACTACCGCTCTGAGGGTACTGGGGCCAACGTCCTGACTTTC
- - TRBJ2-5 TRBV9 CASSVGNSQETQYF TGTGCCAGCAGCGTAGGGAACAGCCAAGAGACCCAGTACTTC
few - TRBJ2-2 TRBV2 CASSPLTSGSGELFF TGTGCCAGCTCCCCCCTTACTAGTGGGTCCGGGGAGCTGTTTTTT
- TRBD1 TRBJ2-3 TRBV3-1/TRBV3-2 CASSQIAPQTGSTQYF TGTGCCAGCAGCCAGATCGCTCCCCAGACAGGGTCTACGCAGTATTTT
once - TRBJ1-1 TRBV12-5 CASGLTQGPAFF TGTGCTAGTGGTTTAACCCAGGGTCCGGCTTTCTTT
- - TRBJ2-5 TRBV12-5 CASGLAGAETQYF TGTGCTAGTGGTTTGGCGGGGGCAGAGACCCAGTACTTC
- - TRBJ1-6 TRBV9 CASSDYEKNSPLHF TGTGCCAGCAGCGATTATGAGAAGAATTCACCCCTCCACTTT
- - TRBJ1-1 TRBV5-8 CASSFEVQNTEAFF TGTGCCAGCAGCTTCGAAGTGCAGAACACTGAAGCTTTCTTT
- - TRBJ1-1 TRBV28 CASRADSGAFF TGTGCCAGCAGAGCCGACAGCGGGGCTTTCTTT
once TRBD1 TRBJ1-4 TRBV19 CASSSTGGNEKLFF TGTGCCAGTAGTTCGACAGGGGGGAATGAAAAACTGTTTTTT
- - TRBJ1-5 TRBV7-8 CASSYRRDSGLQPQHF TGTGCCAGCAGCTATAGACGGGATTCCGGACTTCAGCCCCAGCATTTT
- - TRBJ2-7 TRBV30 CAWSGGGIEQYF TGTGCCTGGAGTGGTGGGGGGATCGAGCAGTACTTC
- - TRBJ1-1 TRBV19 CASTRRGETEAFF TGTGCCAGTACCCGTCGGGGGGAAACTGAAGCTTTCTTT
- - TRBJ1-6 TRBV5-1 CASSLDMAGSPLHF TGCGCCAGCAGCTTGGACATGGCGGGTTCACCCCTCCACTTT
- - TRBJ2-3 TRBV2 CASTKGYSSTDTQYF TGTGCCAGCACCAAGGGGTACAGTAGCACAGATACGCAGTATTTT
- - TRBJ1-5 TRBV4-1 CASSPVSNQPQHF TGCGCCAGCAGCCCGGTCAGCAATCAGCCCCAGCATTTT
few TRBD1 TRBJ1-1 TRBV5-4 CASSPRGQGETEAFF TGTGCCAGCAGCCCTAGGGGGCAGGGAGAAACTGAAGCTTTCTTT
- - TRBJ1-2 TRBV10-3 CAISGASTGLRGYTF TGTGCCATCAGTGGGGCCTCTACAGGGCTTAGGGGCTACACCTTC
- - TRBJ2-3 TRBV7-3 CASSYGSGTDTQYF TGTGCCAGCAGCTATGGAAGCGGGACAGATACGCAGTATTTT
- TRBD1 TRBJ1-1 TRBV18 CASSPGTRGQNTEAFF TGTGCCAGCTCACCCGGGACGAGGGGGCAGAACACTGAAGCTTTCTTT
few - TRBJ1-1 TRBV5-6 CATRESGTTGGAFF TGTGCCACCAGGGAGTCCGGGACAACTGGCGGGGCTTTCTTT
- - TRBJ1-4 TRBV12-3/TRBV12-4 CASSLGVREKLFF TGTGCCAGCAGTTTGGGGGTTAGGGAAAAACTGTTTTTT
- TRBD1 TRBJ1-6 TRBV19 CASRSGQGNSPLHF TGTGCCAGCCGATCGGGACAGGGCAATTCACCCCTCCACTTT
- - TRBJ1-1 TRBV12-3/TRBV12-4 CASSPSSGGAFF TGTGCCAGCAGTCCCTCAAGTGGAGGAGCTTTCTTT
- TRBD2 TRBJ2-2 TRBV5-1 CASSLSSGGAGGTGELFF TGCGCCAGCAGCTTATCCAGCGGGGGGGCCGGGGGCACCGGGGAGCTGTTTTTT
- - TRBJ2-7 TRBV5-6 CASSDRDLGSGEQYF TGTGCCAGCAGCGACCGGGACTTGGGCTCAGGCGAGCAGTACTTC
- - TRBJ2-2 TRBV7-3 CASSSGNTGELFF TGTGCCAGCAGCAGTGGGAACACCGGGGAGCTGTTTTTT
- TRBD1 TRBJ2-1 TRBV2 CASKGQSNNEQFF TGTGCCAGCAAGGGACAGTCTAACAATGAGCAGTTCTTC
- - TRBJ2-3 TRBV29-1 CSVGPGQVTDTQYF TGCAGCGTGGGACCGGGACAAGTCACAGATACGCAGTATTTT
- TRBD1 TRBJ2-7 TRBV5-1 CASSTGTGGYEQYF TGCGCCAGCAGCACCGGGACAGGAGGGTACGAGCAGTACTTC
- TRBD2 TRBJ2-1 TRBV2 CASNPRTSGRSTYNEQFF TGTGCCAGCAACCCCCGGACTAGCGGGAGGTCCACCTACAATGAGCAGTTCTTC
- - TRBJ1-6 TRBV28 CASSYREYNSPLHF TGTGCCAGCAGCTACAGGGAGTATAATTCACCCCTCCACTTT
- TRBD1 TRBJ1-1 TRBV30 CASDRERNTEAFF TGTGCCTCAGACAGGGAGCGGAACACTGAAGCTTTCTTT
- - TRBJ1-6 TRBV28 CASSLGGPSYNSPLHF TGTGCCAGCAGTTTGGGGGGGCCCTCCTATAATTCACCCCTCCACTTT
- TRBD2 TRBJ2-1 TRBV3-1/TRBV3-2 CASSQDRVAGLYNEQFF TGTGCCAGCAGCCAAGATCGTGTAGCGGGACTCTACAATGAGCAGTTCTTC
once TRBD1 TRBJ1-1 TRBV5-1 CASRRIGTGNTEAFF TGCGCCAGCAGGCGTATAGGGACAGGGAACACTGAAGCTTTCTTT
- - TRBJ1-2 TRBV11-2 CASSKEGDGYTF TGTGCCAGCAGTAAGGAGGGAGATGGCTACACCTTC
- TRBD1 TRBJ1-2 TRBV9 CASSAGQGSRGYTF TGTGCCAGCAGCGCGGGACAGGGGTCTCGAGGCTACACCTTC
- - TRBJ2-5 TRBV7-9 CASSLGNPSRAYQETQYF TGTGCCAGCAGCTTAGGGAACCCCTCCCGGGCCTACCAAGAGACCCAGTACTTC
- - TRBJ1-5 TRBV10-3 CAISVVGPDQPQHF TGTGCCATCAGCGTTGTGGGGCCCGATCAGCCCCAGCATTTT
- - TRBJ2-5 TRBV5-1 CASSFGHLQETQYF TGCGCCAGCAGCTTTGGACACCTCCAAGAGACCCAGTACTTC
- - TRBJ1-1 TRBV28 CASSSGTLDAFF TGTGCCAGCAGTTCCGGGACTCTCGATGCTTTCTTT
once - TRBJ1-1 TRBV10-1 CASGNGVRTEAFF TGCGCCAGCGGCAACGGTGTACGCACTGAAGCTTTCTTT
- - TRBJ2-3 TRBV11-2 CASSLGRGTDTQYF TGTGCCAGCAGCTTAGGGCGGGGCACAGATACGCAGTATTTT
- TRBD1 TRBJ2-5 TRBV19 CASRPKGGQGLQTQYF TGTGCCAGTAGACCTAAGGGGGGACAGGGGTTGCAGACCCAGTACTTC
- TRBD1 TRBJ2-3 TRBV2 CASSKQGAEDTQYF TGTGCCAGCAGTAAACAGGGGGCAGAGGATACGCAGTATTTT
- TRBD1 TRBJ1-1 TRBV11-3 CASSPGGVDTEAFF TGTGCCAGCAGCCCAGGGGGCGTAGACACTGAAGCTTTCTTT
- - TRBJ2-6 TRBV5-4 CASSWDSSSGANVLTF TGTGCCAGCAGCTGGGACTCGAGCTCTGGGGCCAACGTCCTGACTTTC
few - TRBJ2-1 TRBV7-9 CASSLRSSSYNEQFF TGTGCCAGCAGCTTACGTTCGAGCTCCTACAATGAGCAGTTCTTC
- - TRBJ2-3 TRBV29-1 CSVSPARGVRADTQYF TGCAGCGTGTCACCGGCCAGGGGAGTACGCGCAGATACGCAGTATTTT
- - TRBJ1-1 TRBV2 CASSEAQGNTEAFF TGTGCCAGCAGTGAAGCGCAGGGGAACACTGAAGCTTTCTTT